This T cell receptor beta chain was sequenced during a study of pediatric ulcerative colitis (dated by TCRdb to between 2018 and 2021). With regard to the full study: Of the ulcerative colitis patients, roughly seven had pancolitis and two had left-sided colitis, and histology in every patient was consistent with ulcerative colitis. About 10 newly diagnosed, treatment-naive pediatric ulcerative colitis patients and a handful of non-IBD control children each provided paired blood and rectal samples. Using the Pediatric Ulcerative Colitis Activity Index, a couple of patients were classed as having mild disease, several as having moderate disease and three as having acute severe colitis. Study-wide conclusions, independent of this receptor: A couple of patients' blood samples yielded substantially fewer templates for technical reasons and were excluded from blood-rectal overlap analysis. Because repertoires were derived from total lymphocyte DNA, patterns in rare subsets such as regulatory T cells may not have been reflected. Features of the rectal repertoire distinguished controls, mild-moderate colitis patients and acute severe colitis patients, and in acute severe colitis rectal diversity was lower because of clonal expansions. A couple of rectal CDR3 clonotypes were found in every ulcerative colitis patient but in no control. Blood-derived T cells may have been included in the rectal pinch biopsies, particularly in patients with overt colitis. The healthy control group was small, with only a handful of individuals. Autologous blood-rectal clonal overlap was significantly higher in ulcerative colitis patients than in controls, suggesting increased T cell trafficking to inflamed tissue.

Through the immunoSEQ TRB Survey service, multiplex V and J primers were used to amplify rearranged CDR3 beta regions from genomic DNA. To keep depth equal across samples, survey-level sequencing depth of up to 500,000 reads per sample was applied. The libraries were purified, combined into pools and sequenced with Illumina technology. The original methods were these. immunoSEQ online tools were used for productive clonality, sample overlap, pairwise scatters, CDR3 beta length, V/D/J gene usage and productiveness. Calculated diversity was defined as the number of unique rearrangements divided by total templates times 100, and Shannon and Simpson indices were additionally computed. Z-score normalized data were analyzed by principal component analysis with the R prcomp function and the ggbiplot package. Morisita's index was used to quantify blood-rectal clonal overlap within each subject. Held by TCRdb, this immuneACCESS table contains in-frame sequences only and omits some clones. Under half of the omission traces to an unresolved V gene where checked; the cause of the rest is unknown. V, J and clone size were drawn from that table, and D and trimming were deduced from the DNA. In this sample the table shows roughly 49,000 clones, more than 60% of which occur a single time. Around 3.8% of the sample goes to the ten largest clones.

During colonoscopy, one to two pinch biopsies were obtained from the rectum for research. No immunosuppressive medication had been given to the ulcerative colitis patients before the diagnostic colonoscopy. Before DNA isolation, rectal biopsies were subjected to proteinase K digestion. The Wizard kit (Promega) was used to extract genomic DNA from the blood and intestinal samples. As to this clone: The antigen it recognizes is unknown. Base quality data are lacking; no much larger clone is found one base away.

The CDR3 starts with the cysteine, ends with the phenylalanine, and has 17 residues. Solely the CDR3 DNA is kept, with 51 bases framed from the first base. The germline V gene encodes CDR1 MGHRA and CDR2 YSYEKL. The trim is 3 bases for V and 4 bases for J, with a gap of 21 bases between the germline ends. The clonotype was recovered from a girl aged 10-17 years with moderate ulcerative colitis. Sequenced sample: gut tissue. Here the chain combines TRBV4-1 and TRBJ1-2; possibly the D gene is TRBD1, per 6 matching bases. In nucleotide form, the sequence is TGCGCCAGCAGCCACGAGATCCGCCGGGACAAGATCTATGGCTACACCTTC. Translation gives CASSHEIRRDKIYGYTF.